This record looks at one T cell receptor (beta chain) sequence and its context. Antigen specificity is unknown. The germline V gene encodes CDR1 SGDLS and CDR2 YYNGEE. The CDR3 sequence is 20 residues long. With 4 bases clipped from V and 0 bases from J, the junction kept 15 bases outside the gene matches. This specimen belongs to a study of neoadjuvant anti-PD-1 for oral cavity cancer. Cohort: HPV-negative, locally advanced oral cavity squamous cell carcinoma patients. Analysis of PBMCs was direct, with no culture step. General study results and limits: PBMC Gini-index clonality exceeded responders' in non-responders post-nivolumab.

The assay was immunoSEQ multiplex PCR, and TCRdb's table has in-frame clones only and misses some. Among tens of thousands of clones listed, around 83% were seen once. This chain joins TRBV9 and TRBJ2-3; 12 bases align to TRBD2. The sequencing used PBMCs, collected before nivolumab (anti-PD-1) treatment. This TCR was recovered from a person aged 40 to 85 with oral cavity squamous cell carcinoma. The CDR3 DNA is TGTGCCAGCAGCTCCAGGCGGACTAGCGGGACAGATTTCAGCACAGATACGCAGTATTTT. It codes for CASSSRRTSGTDFSTDTQYF.